A selection of T cell receptor beta chains follows, all from one sample in a study of blood T cell repertoires in COVID-19. Profiling relied on immunoSEQ multiplex PCR, and the TCRdb table lists in-frame clones only, not all of them. The sample consists of 410,000 or so clones, about 91% of them appearing once. Sequencing was performed on peripheral blood. These receptors all come from a woman aged 40 to 50 with COVID-19, enrolled during active disease. Both conserved end residues are part of each CDR3. A D gene is named only where the DNA matches it firmly. Only part of the rows carry a size: once, few, many, or a class if the clone is expanded.

>TRBJ1-6|NA|NA|TRBV28
TGTGCCAGCAGTTTAAGTTCAGGGGTCTATAATTCACCCCTCCACTTT
CASSLSSGVYNSPLHF
>TRBJ2-7|NA|TRBD1|TRBV9
TGTGCCAGCAGCGTAGGACAGGGGGCCTACGAGCAGTACTTC
CASSVGQGAYEQYF
>TRBJ2-7|NA|NA|TRBV7-9
TGTGCCAGCAGCTTAGCGGCGACAGCCTACGAGCAGTACTTC
CASSLAATAYEQYF
>TRBJ1-1|NA|NA|TRBV5-4
TGTGCCAGCAGCTCCGCCAGGGGACTAGAAACTGAAGCTTTCTTT
CASSSARGLETEAFF
>TRBJ2-7|NA|TRBD2|TRBV20-1
TGCAGTGCTAGTCTGTCTAGCGGGGGCCTCTCCTACGAGCAGTACTTC
CSASLSSGGLSYEQYF
>TRBJ2-5|NA|NA|TRBV5-1
TGCGCCAGCAGCTTGGAAGACACGCAAGAGACCCAGTACTTC
CASSLEDTQETQYF
>TRBJ2-7|NA|NA|TRBV27
TGTGCCAGCAGTTCCTATGTGGAGCAGTACTTC
CASSSYVEQYF
>TRBJ1-2|NA|NA|TRBV10-3
TGTGCCATCAGTGATGGAGGGGCGAGCTATGGCTACACCTTC
CAISDGGASYGYTF
>TRBJ1-1|NA|TRBD1|TRBV5-8
TGTGCCAGCAGCGGGGGGGGACAGGGGAGATTTCGTGCTTTCTTT
CASSGGGQGRFRAFF
>TRBJ1-2|NA|NA|TRBV19
TGTGCCAGTAGTATGGTGTGGGGGGGCGGCAGTATGAACGGCTACACCTTC
CASSMVWGGGSMNGYTF
>TRBJ1-1|NA|TRBD1|TRBV5-1
TGCGCCAGCAGATCTATGGACAGGGGGTCAAACACTGAAGCTTTCTTT
CASRSMDRGSNTEAFF
>TRBJ1-2|NA|NA|TRBV18
TGTGCCAGCTCACCATTGAGAACAGGGAACTATGGCTACACCTTC
CASSPLRTGNYGYTF
>TRBJ2-7|NA|TRBD2|TRBV9
TGTGCCAGCAGCGCCGGACTAGCGGGAGGTAACGAGCAGTACTTC
CASSAGLAGGNEQYF
>TRBJ2-5|NA|TRBD2|TRBV2
TGTGCCAGCAGCGAGACTAGCGGGGGAGAGACCCAGTACTTC
CASSETSGGETQYF
>TRBJ1-1|NA|TRBD1|TRBV7-9
TGTGCCAGCCTTCTCGGGACAGGGAGCACTGAAGCTTTCTTT
CASLLGTGSTEAFF
>TRBJ2-7|NA|NA|TRBV11-2
TGTGCCAGCAGCCCTGCCCCCCCAGGGGCCAGCGCCTACGAGCAGTACTTC
CASSPAPPGASAYEQYF
>TRBJ1-6|NA|NA|TRBV27
TGTGCCAGCAGTTCAAGGTTCCGAGGGGGTAGCTCCTATAATTCACCCCTCCACTTT
CASSSRFRGGSSYNSPLHF
>TRBJ1-1|NA|NA|TRBV27
TGTGCCAGCAGTTTTGAGGGGGACACTGAAGCTTTCTTT
CASSFEGDTEAFF
>TRBJ2-1|NA|NA|TRBV29-1
TGCAGCGTTGAAAGGGAAAGGAAGGGGCTTTGGTTCTACAATGAGCAGTTCTTC
CSVERERKGLWFYNEQFF
>TRBJ1-1|once|NA|TRBV6-2/TRBV6-3
TGTGCCAGCAGTTATTCGAGGGATTTGAACACTGAAGCTTTCTTT
CASSYSRDLNTEAFF
>TRBJ2-2|NA|TRBD2|TRBV28
TGTGCCAGCAGACCGAGCGGGAGGGCCCGCGGGGAGCTGTTTTTT
CASRPSGRARGELFF
>TRBJ1-2|NA|NA|TRBV19
TGTGCCAGTAGTATTCAGGGTGGCTATGGCTACACCTTC
CASSIQGGYGYTF
>TRBJ2-1|NA|TRBD2|TRBV28
TGTGCCAGCAGTCCAAGAGGCGGGAGCTCCCTTTCTTACAATGAGCAGTTCTTC
CASSPRGGSSLSYNEQFF
>TRBJ2-7|NA|TRBD2|TRBV15
TGTGCCACCAGCGGACTAGCAAGCTCCTACGAGCAGTACTTC
CATSGLASSYEQYF
>TRBJ1-5|NA|NA|TRBV6-6
TGTGCCAGCACCCAACGGGCTATATCGGGGGGGCAGCCCCAGCATTTT
CASTQRAISGGQPQHF
>TRBJ1-1|NA|NA|TRBV18
TGTGCCAGCTCACTAGGAGGGGACACTGAAGCTTTCTTT
CASSLGGDTEAFF
>TRBJ2-3|NA|TRBD2|TRBV11-3
TGTGCCAGCAGCTTAGGAGGGACTAACGATCCTACGCAGTATTTT
CASSLGGTNDPTQYF
>TRBJ1-1|NA|NA|TRBV28
TGTGCCAGCAGTTTATCCCTAGTGAGCACTGAAGCTTTCTTT
CASSLSLVSTEAFF
>TRBJ2-3|NA|NA|TRBV5-1
TGCGCCAGCAGCTTGGCCGGAGTAGACACAGATACGCAGTATTTT
CASSLAGVDTDTQYF
>TRBJ2-7|NA|NA|TRBV6-6
TGTGCCAGCAGTCAGACTCTAGCGTCGGAGCAGTACTTC
CASSQTLASEQYF
>TRBJ2-7|NA|NA|TRBV10-3
TGTGCCATCAGTGAGCCCGCCGGGAAGGCGGGGGAGCAGTACTTC
CAISEPAGKAGEQYF
>TRBJ2-5|once|TRBD2|TRBV20-1
TGCAGTGCTAGTGGAGCGGGAGCTTTAAAGACCCAGTACTTC
CSASGAGALKTQYF
>TRBJ2-7|NA|TRBD1|TRBV6-2/TRBV6-3
TGTGCCAGCAGTCCAAGGACAGGAGACTACGAGCAGTACTTC
CASSPRTGDYEQYF